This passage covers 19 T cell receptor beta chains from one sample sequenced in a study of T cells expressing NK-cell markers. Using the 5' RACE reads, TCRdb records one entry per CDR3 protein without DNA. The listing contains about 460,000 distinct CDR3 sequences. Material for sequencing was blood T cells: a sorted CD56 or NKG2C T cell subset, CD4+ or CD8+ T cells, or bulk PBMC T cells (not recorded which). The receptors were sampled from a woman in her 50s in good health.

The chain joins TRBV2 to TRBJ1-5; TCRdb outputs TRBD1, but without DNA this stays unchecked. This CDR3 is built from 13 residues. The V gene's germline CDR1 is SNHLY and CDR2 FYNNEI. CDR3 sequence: CASSVGQSQPQHF.

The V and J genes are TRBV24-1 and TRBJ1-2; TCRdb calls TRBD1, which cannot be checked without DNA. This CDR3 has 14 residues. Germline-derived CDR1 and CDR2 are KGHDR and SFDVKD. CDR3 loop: CATSDYRDKYGYTF.

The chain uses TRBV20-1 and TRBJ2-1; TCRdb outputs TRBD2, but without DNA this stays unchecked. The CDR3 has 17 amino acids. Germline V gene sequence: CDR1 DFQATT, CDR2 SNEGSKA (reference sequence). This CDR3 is CSVQKSGLAGGFTEQFF.

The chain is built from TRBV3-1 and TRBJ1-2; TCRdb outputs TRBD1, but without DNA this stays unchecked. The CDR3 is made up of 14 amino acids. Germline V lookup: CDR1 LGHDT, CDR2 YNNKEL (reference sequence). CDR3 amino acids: CASSPSAGNYGYTF.

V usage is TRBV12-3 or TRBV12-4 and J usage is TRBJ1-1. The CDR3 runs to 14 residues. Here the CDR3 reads CASTPSSGNTEAFF.

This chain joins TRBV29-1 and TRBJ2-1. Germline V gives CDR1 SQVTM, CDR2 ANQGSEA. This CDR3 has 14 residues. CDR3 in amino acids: CSVGSQSSYNEQFF.

CDR3 region: CASRRQGTNNYGYTF. The rearrangement uses TRBV6-6 and TRBJ1-2; TCRdb lists TRBD1, though no DNA is available to test this call. Germline V gene sequence: CDR1 MNHNY, CDR2 SVGAGI (reference sequence). The CDR3 runs to 15 residues.

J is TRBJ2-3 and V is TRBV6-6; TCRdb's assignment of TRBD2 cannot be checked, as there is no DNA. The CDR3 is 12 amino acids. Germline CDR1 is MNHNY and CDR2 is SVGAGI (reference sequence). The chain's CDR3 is CASSYEDSTQYF.

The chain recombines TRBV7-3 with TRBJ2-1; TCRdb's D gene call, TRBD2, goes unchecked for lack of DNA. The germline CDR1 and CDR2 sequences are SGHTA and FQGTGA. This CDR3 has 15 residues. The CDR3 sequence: CASSLGVAGHNEQFF.

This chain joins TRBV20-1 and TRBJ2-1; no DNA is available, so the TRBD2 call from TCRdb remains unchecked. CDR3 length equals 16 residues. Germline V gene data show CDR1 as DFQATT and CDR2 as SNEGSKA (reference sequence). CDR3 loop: CSARDYPTSSYNEQFF.

The CDR3 is CAGGPAGSSGANVLTF. The rearrangement links TRBV6-5 to TRBJ2-6; with no DNA, the TCRdb D assignment of TRBD1 cannot be verified. The CDR3 contains 16 residues. Germline V gene sequence: CDR1 MNHEY, CDR2 SVGAGI.

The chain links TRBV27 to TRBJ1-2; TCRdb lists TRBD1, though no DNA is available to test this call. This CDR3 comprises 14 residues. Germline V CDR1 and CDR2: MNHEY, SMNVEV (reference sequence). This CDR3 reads CASSEGGRGYGYTF.

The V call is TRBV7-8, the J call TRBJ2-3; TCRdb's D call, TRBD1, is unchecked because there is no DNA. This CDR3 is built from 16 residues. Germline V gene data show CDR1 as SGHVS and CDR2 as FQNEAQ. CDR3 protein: CASSSNSGTGVNTQYF.

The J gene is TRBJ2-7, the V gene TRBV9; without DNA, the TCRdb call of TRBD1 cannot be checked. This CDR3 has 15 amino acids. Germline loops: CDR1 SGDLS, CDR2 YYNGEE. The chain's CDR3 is CASSETGTDSYEQYF.

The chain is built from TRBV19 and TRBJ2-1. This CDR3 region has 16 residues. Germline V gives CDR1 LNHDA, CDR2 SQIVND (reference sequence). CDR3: CASSIVGVWTRNEQFF.

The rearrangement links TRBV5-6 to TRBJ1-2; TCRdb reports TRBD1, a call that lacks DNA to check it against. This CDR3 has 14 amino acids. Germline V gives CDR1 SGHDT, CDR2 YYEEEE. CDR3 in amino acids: CASSFAGGPYGYTF.

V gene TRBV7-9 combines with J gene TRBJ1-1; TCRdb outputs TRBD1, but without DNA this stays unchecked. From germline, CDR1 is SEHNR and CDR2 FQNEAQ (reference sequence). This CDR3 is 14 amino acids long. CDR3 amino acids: CASSLSGQGREAFF.

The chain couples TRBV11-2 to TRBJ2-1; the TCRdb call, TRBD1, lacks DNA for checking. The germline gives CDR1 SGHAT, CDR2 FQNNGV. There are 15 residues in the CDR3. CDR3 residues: CASSLEGQGVGRQFF.

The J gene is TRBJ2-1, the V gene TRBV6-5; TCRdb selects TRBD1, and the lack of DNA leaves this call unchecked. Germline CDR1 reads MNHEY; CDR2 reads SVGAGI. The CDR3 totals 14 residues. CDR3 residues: CASKLRGAYNEQFF.